The rows below give T cell receptor beta chains drawn from one sample of a study of T cells in Graves' hyperthyroidism and ophthalmopathy. In TCRdb, the multiplex PCR reads were re-called with MiXCR into one record per CDR3 protein. The sample shows 300,000 to 450,000 distinct CDR3 sequences, about 14% of them seen only once. The sequenced sample was blood. These receptors all come from a woman aged 25 to 39 with Graves' ophthalmopathy. Each CDR3 is given with its conserved first and last residue. Clone size, where shown, is once, few, many, or a class for clones that have expanded.

j_gene: TRBJ2-3; abundance: many; v_gene: TRBV9; CDR3aa: CASSAAALWGTDTQYF
j_gene: TRBJ2-1; abundance: many; v_gene: TRBV4-1; CDR3aa: CASSQDPAGGPRFRFF
j_gene: TRBJ1-1; abundance: many; v_gene: TRBV9; CDR3aa: CASSPRGQGARTEAFF
j_gene: TRBJ2-7; abundance: many; v_gene: TRBV20-1; CDR3aa: CSAREGGSEQYF
j_gene: TRBJ1-2; abundance: many; v_gene: TRBV4-1; CDR3aa: CASSQVGSPMPYGYTF
j_gene: TRBJ2-2; abundance: many; v_gene: TRBV12-5; CDR3aa: CASGLVLWGGRNPGELFF
j_gene: TRBJ1-2; abundance: -; v_gene: TRBV27; CDR3aa: CASSRTFRDRVSYTF
j_gene: TRBJ2-5; abundance: few; v_gene: TRBV4-2; CDR3aa: CASSQELAEVETQYF
j_gene: TRBJ2-7; abundance: few; v_gene: TRBV27; CDR3aa: CASSFLYRGDYEQYF
j_gene: TRBJ2-7; abundance: -; v_gene: TRBV6-1; CDR3aa: CASSEYGIAGVEYEQYF
j_gene: TRBJ2-1; abundance: many; v_gene: TRBV7-6; CDR3aa: CASSNKFNEQFF
j_gene: TRBJ2-2; abundance: -; v_gene: TRBV19; CDR3aa: CASTYRGANTGELFF
j_gene: TRBJ1-1; abundance: many; v_gene: TRBV6-1; CDR3aa: CASIRNSGESEAFF
j_gene: TRBJ2-2; abundance: -; v_gene: TRBV10-1; CDR3aa: CASSMGRDMNTGELFF
j_gene: TRBJ2-1; abundance: -; v_gene: TRBV7-8; CDR3aa: CASSLRTSGQCNEQFF
j_gene: TRBJ2-5; abundance: -; v_gene: TRBV5-4; CDR3aa: CASSFGSRQETQYF
j_gene: TRBJ1-6; abundance: many; v_gene: TRBV20-1; CDR3aa: CSARVTDVSPLHF
j_gene: TRBJ2-7; abundance: few; v_gene: TRBV29-1; CDR3aa: CSIKGGLSLSYEQYF
j_gene: TRBJ2-3; abundance: -; v_gene: TRBV7-2; CDR3aa: CASSLAGTTGTDTQYF
j_gene: TRBJ2-5; abundance: -; v_gene: TRBV6-1; CDR3aa: CASSEAFGGTQETQYF
j_gene: TRBJ1-2; abundance: many; v_gene: TRBV3-1; CDR3aa: CASSQETGNYGYTF
j_gene: TRBJ2-5; abundance: -; v_gene: TRBV20-1; CDR3aa: CSASVEVSETQYF
j_gene: TRBJ2-4; abundance: many; v_gene: TRBV3-1; CDR3aa: CASSPKWGPENIQYF
j_gene: TRBJ2-3; abundance: -; v_gene: TRBV11-3; CDR3aa: CARSSSQTALVPDTQYF
j_gene: TRBJ1-2; abundance: many; v_gene: TRBV28; CDR3aa: CASSSDYYLWGYTF
j_gene: TRBJ2-5; abundance: -; v_gene: TRBV3-1; CDR3aa: CASSQAGRGRETQYF
j_gene: TRBJ2-2; abundance: many; v_gene: TRBV20-1; CDR3aa: CSSRRTGGTGELFF
j_gene: TRBJ2-1; abundance: many; v_gene: TRBV7-9; CDR3aa: CASSLEGGTVRYEQFF